This T cell receptor beta chain was profiled in a study of early T cells in non-severe SARS-CoV-2 infection. Study at large: Sequenced bulk RNA came from whole blood that was unsorted, and chains were unpaired. Study results and limitations: Anti-spike CD8 responses were favored in VDJdb matching, and private and CD4 specificities were missed.

MiXCR, applied by TCRdb to the 5' RACE reads, yields one record per CDR3 protein. Found here are more than 90,000 distinct CDR3 sequences, roughly an eighth of them singletons; the top ten hold approximately 2.4%. The sample holds a few counts of this clonotype. Its antigen is unidentified. The CDR3 runs 11 residues. CDR1 is SGHDT, CDR2 YYEEEE, per germline. V lost 4 bases and J lost 8, with 9 bases in between. V and J are TRBV5-6 and TRBJ1-1, with D uncertain. The receptor comes from an adult who was a healthcare worker with PCR-confirmed SARS-CoV-2 infection or an uninfected control (not recorded which). The sample consisted of whole blood. The CDR3 nucleotides are TGTGCCAGCAGCCGCAACAGAGAAGCTTTCTTT. Translation gives CASSRNREAFF.